This TCR beta chain comes out of a study of beta chain features in type 1 diabetes. About the study: Healthy donors and patients had similar age, gender and cell yields. Study-wide results and limits: Researchers could not determine here whether HLA type influences TCRB rearrangement. cDNA-based sequencing might over-represent cells highly expressing TCR. PCR might show a preference for shorter templates, equally across patients and controls.

Germline CDR1 and CDR2: SGHNT and YYREEE (reference sequence). Trimming shortened V by 9 bases and J by 3 bases, and 15 bases separated the two germline ends. The CDR3 runs to 13 residues. Expressed TCRB transcripts were sequenced, since all the RNA that had been isolated was reverse transcribed. Sequencing used immunoSEQ multiplex PCR; TCRdb keeps in-frame clones, though not all of them. Of about 140,000 clones listed, around 7% were seen once; the top ten hold about 1.3%. To note about this clone: Its antigen is not known.

The chain employs TRBV5-4 and TRBJ1-2; TRBD1 is a possible D gene (5 bases). The TCR was taken from a woman in her twenties or thirties in good health. The sample taken for sequencing was central memory CD4+ T cells from blood. The CDR3 is CATGGVSYYGYTF. CDR3 sequence (DNA): TGTGCCACCGGGGGGGTGTCATACTATGGCTACACCTTC.